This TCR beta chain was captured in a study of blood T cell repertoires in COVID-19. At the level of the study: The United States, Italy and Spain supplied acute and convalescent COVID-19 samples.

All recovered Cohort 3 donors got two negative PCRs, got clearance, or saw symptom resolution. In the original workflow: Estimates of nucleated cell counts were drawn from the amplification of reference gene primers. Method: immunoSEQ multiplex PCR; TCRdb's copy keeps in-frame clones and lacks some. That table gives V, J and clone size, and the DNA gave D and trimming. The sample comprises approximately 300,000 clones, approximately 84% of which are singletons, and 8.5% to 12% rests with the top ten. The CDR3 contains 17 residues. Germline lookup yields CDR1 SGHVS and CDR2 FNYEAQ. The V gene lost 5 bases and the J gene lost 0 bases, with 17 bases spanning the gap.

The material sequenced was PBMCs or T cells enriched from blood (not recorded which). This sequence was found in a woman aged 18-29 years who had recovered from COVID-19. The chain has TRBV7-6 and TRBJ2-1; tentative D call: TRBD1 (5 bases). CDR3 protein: CASSPQAFLDSYNEQFF. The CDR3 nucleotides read TGTGCCAGCAGCCCACAGGCTTTTTTGGACTCCTACAATGAGCAGTTCTTC.